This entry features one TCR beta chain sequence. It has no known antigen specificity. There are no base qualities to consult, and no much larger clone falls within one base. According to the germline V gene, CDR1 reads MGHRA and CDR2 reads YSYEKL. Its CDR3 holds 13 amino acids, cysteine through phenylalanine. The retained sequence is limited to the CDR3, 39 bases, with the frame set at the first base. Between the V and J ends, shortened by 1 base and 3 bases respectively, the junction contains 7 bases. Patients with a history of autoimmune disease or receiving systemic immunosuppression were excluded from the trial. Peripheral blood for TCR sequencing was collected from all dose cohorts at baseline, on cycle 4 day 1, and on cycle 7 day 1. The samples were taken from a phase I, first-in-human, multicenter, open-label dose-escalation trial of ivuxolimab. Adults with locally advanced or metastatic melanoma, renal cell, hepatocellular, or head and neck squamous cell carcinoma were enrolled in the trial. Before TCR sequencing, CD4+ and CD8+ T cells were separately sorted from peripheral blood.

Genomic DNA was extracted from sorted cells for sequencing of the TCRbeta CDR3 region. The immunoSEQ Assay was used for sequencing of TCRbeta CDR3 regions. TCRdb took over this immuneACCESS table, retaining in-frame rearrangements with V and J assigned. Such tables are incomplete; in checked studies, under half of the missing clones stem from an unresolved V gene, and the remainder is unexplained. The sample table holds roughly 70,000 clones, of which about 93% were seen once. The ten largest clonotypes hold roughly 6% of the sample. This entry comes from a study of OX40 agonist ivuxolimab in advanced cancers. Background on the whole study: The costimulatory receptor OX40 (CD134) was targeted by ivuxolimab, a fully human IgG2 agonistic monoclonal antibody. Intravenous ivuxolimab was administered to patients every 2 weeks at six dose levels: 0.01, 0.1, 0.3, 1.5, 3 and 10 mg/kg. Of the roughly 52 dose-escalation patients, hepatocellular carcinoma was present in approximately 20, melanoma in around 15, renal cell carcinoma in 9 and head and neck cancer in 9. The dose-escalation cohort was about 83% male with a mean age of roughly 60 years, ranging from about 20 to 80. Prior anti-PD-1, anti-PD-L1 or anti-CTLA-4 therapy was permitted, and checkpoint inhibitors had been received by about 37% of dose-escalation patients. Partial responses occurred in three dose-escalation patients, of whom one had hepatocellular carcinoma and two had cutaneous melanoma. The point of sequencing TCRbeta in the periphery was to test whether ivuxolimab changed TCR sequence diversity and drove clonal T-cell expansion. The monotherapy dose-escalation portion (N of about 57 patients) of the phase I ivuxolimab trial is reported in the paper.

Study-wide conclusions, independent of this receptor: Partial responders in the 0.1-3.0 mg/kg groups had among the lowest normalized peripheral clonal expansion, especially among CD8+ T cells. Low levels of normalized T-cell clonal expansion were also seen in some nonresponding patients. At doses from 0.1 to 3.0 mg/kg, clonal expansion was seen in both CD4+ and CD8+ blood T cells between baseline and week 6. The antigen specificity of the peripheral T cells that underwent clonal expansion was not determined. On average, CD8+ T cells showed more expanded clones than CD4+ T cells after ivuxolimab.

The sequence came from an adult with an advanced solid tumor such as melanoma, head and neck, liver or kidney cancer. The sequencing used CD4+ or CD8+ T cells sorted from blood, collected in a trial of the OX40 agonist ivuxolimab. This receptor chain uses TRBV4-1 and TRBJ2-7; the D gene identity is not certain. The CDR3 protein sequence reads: CASSQGVSYEQYF. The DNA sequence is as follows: TGCGCCAGCAGCCAAGGGGTCAGCTACGAGCAGTACTTC.